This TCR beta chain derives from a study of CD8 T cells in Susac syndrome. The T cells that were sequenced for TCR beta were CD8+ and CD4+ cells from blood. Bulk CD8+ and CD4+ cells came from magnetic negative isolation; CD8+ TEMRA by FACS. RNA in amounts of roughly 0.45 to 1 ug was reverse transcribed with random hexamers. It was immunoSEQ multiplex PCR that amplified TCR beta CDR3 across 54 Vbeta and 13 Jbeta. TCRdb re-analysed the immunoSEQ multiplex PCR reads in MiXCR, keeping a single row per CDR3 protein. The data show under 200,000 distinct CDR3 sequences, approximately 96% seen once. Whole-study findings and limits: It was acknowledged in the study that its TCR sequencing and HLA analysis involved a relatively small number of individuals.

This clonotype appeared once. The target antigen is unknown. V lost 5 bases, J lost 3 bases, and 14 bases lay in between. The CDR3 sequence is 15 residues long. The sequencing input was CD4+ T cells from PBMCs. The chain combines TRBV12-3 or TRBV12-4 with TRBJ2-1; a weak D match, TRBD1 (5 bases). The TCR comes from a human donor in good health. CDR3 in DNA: TGTGCCAGCAGTGCAGGGTTGACGATCTACAATGAGCAGTTCTTC. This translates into CASSAGLTIYNEQFF.